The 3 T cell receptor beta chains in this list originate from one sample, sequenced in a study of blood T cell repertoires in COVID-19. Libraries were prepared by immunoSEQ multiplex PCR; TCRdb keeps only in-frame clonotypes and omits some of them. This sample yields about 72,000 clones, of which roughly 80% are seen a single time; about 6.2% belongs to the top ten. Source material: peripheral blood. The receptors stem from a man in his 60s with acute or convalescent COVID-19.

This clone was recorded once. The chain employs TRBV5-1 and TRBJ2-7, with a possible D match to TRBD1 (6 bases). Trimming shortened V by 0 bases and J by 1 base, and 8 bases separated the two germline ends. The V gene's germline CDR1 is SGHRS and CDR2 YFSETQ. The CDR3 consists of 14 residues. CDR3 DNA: TGCGCCAGCAGCTTGGGGCAGGGGTCCTACGAGCAGTACTTC. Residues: CASSLGQGSYEQYF.

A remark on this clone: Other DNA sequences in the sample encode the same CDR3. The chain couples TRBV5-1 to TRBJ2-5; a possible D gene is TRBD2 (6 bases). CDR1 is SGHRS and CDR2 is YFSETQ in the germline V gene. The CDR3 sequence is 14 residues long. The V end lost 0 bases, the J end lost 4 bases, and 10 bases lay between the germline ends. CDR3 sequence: CASSLAGGRETQYF. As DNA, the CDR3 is TGCGCCAGCAGCTTGGCCGGAGGGAGAGAGACCCAGTACTTC. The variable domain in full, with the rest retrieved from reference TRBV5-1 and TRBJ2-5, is KAGVTQTPRYLIKTRGQQVTLSCSPISGHRSVSWYQQTPGQGLQFLFEYFSETQRNKGNFPGRFSGRQFSNSRSEMNVSTLELGDSALYLCASSLAGGRETQYFGPGTRLLVL.

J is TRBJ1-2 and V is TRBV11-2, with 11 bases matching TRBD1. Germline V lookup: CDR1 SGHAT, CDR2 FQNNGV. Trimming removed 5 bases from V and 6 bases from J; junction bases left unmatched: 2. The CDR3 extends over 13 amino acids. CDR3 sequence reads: CASSLDRGHGYTF. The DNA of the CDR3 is TGTGCCAGCAGCCTGGACAGGGGGCATGGCTACACCTTC.